This T cell receptor (beta chain) is drawn from a study of T cell responses to AZD1222 COVID-19 vaccine. V gave up 3 bases and J gave up 8 bases, with 8 bases separating them. Germline V gene sequence: CDR1 ENHRY, CDR2 SYGVKD. The CDR3 runs to 13 residues. The count of this clone is one. Its antigen is as yet unknown. Profiling relied on immunoSEQ multiplex PCR, and the TCRdb table lists in-frame clones only, not all of them. The table has under 150,000 clones, about 88% seen once. Findings and caveats of the study: Nearly half of the spike-specific TCRs reportedly recognize variant regions that carry no mutations. Baseline seropositives among AZD1222 recipients totaled only five or six. Regions 160-218 and 743-854 held dominance among vaccine-associated CD4 TCRs, which spanned spike.

The receptor was isolated from an adult in good health. This sample comprised peripheral blood, obtained on day 0 of AZD1222 vaccination. The rearrangement joins TRBV10-3 to TRBJ1-6; weak D call: TRBD1 (5 bases). The chain's CDR3 is CAISDPRDSPLHF. The CDR3 DNA follows: TGTGCCATCAGTGATCCCAGGGATTCACCCCTCCACTTT.